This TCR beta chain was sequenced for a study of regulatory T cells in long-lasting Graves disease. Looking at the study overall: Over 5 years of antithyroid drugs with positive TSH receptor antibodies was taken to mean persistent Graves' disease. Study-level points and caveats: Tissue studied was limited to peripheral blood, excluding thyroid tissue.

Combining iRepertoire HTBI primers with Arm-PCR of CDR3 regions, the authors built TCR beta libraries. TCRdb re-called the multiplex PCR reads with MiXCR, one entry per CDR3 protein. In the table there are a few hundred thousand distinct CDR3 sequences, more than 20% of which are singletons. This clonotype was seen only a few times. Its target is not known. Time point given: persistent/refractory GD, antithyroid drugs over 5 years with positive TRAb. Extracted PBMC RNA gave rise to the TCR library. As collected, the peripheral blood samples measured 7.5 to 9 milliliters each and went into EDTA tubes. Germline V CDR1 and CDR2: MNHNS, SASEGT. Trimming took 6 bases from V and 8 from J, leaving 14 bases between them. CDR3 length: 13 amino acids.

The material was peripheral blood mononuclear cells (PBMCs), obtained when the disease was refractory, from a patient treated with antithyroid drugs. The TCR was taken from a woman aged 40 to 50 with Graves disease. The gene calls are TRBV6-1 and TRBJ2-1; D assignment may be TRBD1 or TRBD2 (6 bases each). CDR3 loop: CASSLKGGHEQFF. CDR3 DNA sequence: TGTGCCAGCAGCCTTAAGGGGGGCCATGAGCAGTTCTTC.